This T cell receptor beta chain comes out of a study of T cell responses to AZD1222 COVID-19 vaccine. This clone was counted between two and nine times. Its antigen is still unknown. Study-wide results and caveats: Repertoires were obtained solely post-peak T cell response. With dominance at 160-218 and 743-854, vaccine-associated CD4 TCRs spanned spike. An increase in Spike-specific TCR breadth and depth was observed after two AZD1222 doses. Females outnumbered males among donors, who were mostly white British; clonal diversity was possibly underestimated.

TCRdb's table, derived via immunoSEQ multiplex PCR, lists solely in-frame clones and lacks some. The profile shows about 140,000 clones, approximately 92% of them singletons. Germline CDR1 and CDR2: SGHNT and YYREEE (reference sequence). CDR3 size: 13 residues. Trimming stripped 4 bases from V and 4 bases from J, with 8 bases between. The TCR was taken from an adult who received the AZD1222 COVID-19 vaccine. The sequences come from peripheral blood, collected 28 days after the second AZD1222 dose. The genes are TRBV5-4 and TRBJ2-2, with D hard to call. The CDR3 sequence: CASSLRSTGELFF. CDR3 nucleotide sequence: TGTGCCAGCAGCCTACGGTCCACCGGGGAGCTGTTTTTT.